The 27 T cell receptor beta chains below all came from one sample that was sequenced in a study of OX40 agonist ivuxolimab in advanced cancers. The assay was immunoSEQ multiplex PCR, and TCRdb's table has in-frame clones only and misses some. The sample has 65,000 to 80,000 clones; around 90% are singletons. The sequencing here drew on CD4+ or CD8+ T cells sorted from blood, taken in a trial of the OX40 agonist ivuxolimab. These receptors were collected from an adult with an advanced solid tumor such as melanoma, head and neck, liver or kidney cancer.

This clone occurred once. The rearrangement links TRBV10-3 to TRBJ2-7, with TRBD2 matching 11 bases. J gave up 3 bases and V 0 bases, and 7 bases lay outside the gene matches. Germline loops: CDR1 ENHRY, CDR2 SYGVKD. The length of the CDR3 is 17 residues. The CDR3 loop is CAISESISGRGGYEQYF. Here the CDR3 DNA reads TGTGCCATCAGTGAGTCGATTAGCGGGAGGGGAGGCTACGAGCAGTACTTC.

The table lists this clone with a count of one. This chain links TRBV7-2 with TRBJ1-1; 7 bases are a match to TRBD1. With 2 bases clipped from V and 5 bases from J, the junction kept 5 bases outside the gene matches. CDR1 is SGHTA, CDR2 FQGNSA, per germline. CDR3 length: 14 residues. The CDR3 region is CASSLRGQGTEAFF. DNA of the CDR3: TGTGCCAGCAGCTTAAGGGGGCAAGGAACTGAAGCTTTCTTT. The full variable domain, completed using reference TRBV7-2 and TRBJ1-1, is GAGVSQSPSNKVTEKGKDVELRCDPISGHTALYWYRQSLGQGLEFLIYFQGNSAPDKSGLPSDRFSAERTGGSVSTLTIQRTQQEDSAVYLCASSLRGQGTEAFFGQGTRLTVV.

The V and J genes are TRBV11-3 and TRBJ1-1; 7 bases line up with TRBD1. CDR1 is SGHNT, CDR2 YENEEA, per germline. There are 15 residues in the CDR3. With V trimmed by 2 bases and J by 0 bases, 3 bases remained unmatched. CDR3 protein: CASSLTGAVNTEAFF. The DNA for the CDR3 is TGTGCCAGCAGCTTAACAGGGGCAGTGAACACTGAAGCTTTCTTT.

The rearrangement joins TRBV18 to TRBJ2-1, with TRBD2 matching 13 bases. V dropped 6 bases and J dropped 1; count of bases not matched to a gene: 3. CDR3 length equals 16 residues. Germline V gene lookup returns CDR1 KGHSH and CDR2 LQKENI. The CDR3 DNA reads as TGTGCCAGCTCCGGGACTAGCGGGATGTCCTACAATGAGCAGTTCTTC. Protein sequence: CASSGTSGMSYNEQFF.

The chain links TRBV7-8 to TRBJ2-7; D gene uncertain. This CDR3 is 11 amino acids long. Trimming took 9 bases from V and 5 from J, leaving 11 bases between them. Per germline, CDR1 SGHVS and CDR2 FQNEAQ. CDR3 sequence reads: CARTGPHEQYF. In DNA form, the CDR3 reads TGTGCCAGGACGGGCCCCCACGAGCAGTACTTC.

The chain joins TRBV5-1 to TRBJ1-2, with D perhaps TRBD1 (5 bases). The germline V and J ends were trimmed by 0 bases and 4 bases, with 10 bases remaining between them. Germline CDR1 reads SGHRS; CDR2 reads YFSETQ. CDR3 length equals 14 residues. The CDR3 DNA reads TGCGCCAGCAGCTTGGAGGGACCGTCCTATGGCTACACCTTC. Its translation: CASSLEGPSYGYTF.

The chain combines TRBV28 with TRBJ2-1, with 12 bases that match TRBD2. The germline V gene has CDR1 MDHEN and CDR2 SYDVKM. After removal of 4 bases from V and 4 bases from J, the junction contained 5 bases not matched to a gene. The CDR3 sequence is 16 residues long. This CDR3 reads CASSSPTSGSYNEQFF. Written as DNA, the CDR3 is TGTGCCAGCAGTTCTCCGACTAGCGGGAGTTACAATGAGCAGTTCTTC.

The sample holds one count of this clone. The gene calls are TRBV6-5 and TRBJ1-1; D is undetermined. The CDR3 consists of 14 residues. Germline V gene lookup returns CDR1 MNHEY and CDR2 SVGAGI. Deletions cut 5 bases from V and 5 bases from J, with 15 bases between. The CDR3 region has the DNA TGTGCCAGCAGTCCCCAGGTGGGGAGGACTGAAGCTTTCTTT. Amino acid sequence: CASSPQVGRTEAFF.

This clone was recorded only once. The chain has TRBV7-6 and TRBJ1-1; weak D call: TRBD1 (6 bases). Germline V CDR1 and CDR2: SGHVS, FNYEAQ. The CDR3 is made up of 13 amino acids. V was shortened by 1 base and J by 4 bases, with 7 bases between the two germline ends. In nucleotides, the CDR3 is TGTGCCAGCAGCTTAGAAGGGGGCACTGAAGCTTTCTTT. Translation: CASSLEGGTEAFF.

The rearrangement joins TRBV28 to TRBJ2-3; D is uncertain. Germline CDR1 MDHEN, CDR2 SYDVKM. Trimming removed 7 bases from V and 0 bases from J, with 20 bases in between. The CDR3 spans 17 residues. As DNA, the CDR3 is TGTGCCAGCAAGCCACGAAATATCGCCACCAGCACAGATACGCAGTATTTT. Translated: CASKPRNIATSTDTQYF.

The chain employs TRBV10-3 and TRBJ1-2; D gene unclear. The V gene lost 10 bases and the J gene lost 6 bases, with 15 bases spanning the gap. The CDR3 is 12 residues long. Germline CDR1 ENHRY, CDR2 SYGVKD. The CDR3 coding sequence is TGTGCCACGGGTGGCGGGGTTCATGGCTACACCTTC. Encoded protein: CATGGGVHGYTF.

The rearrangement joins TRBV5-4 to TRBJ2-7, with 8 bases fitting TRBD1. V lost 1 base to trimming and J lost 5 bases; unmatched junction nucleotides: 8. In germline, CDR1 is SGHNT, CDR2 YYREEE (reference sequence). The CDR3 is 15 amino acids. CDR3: CASSLKGQAIHEQYF. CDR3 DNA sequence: TGTGCCAGCAGCTTGAAGGGACAGGCTATTCACGAGCAGTACTTC.

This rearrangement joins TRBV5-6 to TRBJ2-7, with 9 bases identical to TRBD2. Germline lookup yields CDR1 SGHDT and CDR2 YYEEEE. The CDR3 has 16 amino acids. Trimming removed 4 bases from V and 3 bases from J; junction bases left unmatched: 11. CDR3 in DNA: TGTGCCAGCAGCCCGCCGGGTAGCGGGAGCATCTACGAGCAGTACTTC. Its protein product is CASSPPGSGSIYEQYF.

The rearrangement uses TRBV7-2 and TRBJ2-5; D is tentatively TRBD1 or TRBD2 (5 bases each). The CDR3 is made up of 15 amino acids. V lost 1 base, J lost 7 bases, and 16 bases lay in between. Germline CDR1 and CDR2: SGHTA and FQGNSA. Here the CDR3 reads CASSLVSGLDGTQYF. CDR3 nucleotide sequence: TGTGCCAGCAGCTTAGTCTCGGGGCTAGACGGGACCCAGTACTTC. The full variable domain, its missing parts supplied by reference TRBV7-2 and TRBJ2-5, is GAGVSQSPSNKVTEKGKDVELRCDPISGHTALYWYRQSLGQGLEFLIYFQGNSAPDKSGLPSDRFSAERTGGSVSTLTIQRTQQEDSAVYLCASSLVSGLDGTQYFGPGTRLLVL.

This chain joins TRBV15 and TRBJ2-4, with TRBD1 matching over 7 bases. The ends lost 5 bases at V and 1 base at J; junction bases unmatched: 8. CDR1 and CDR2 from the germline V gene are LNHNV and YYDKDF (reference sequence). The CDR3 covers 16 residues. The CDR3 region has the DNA TGTGCCACCAGCCCAGAAGAGGGGGCGGCCAAAAACATTCAGTACTTC. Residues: CATSPEEGAAKNIQYF.

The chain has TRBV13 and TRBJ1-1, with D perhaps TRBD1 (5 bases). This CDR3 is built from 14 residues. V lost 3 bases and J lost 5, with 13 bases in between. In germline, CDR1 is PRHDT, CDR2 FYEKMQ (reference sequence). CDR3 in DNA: TGTGCCAGCAGCTTCCAGACAGACTTAACTGAAGCTTTCTTT. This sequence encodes CASSFQTDLTEAFF.

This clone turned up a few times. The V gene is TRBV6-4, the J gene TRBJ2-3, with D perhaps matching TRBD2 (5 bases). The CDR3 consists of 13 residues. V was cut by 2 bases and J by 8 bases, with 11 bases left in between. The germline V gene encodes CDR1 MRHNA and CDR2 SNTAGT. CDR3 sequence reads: CASSDEPGGTQYF. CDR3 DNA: TGTGCCAGCAGTGACGAACCCGGAGGTACGCAGTATTTT.

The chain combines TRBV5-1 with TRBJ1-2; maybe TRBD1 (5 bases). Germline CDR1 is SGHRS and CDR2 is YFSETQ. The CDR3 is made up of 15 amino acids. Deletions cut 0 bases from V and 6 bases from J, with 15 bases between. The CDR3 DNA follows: TGCGCCAGCAGCTTGGTTCAGGGAGCTCGGGATGGCTACACCTTC. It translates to CASSLVQGARDGYTF.

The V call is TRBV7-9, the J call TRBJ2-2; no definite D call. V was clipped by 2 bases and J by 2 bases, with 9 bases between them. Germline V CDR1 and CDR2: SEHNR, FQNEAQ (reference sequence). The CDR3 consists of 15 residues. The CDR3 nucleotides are TGTGCCAGCAGCTTATCCGCAGTAAACACCGGGGAGCTGTTTTTT. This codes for CASSLSAVNTGELFF.

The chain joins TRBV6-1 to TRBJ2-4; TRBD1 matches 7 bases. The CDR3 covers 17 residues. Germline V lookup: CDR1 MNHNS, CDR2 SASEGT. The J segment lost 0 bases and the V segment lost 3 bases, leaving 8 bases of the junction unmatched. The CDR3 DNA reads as TGTGCCAGCAGTGACCCGGGGACAGTTATAGCCAAAAACATTCAGTACTTC. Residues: CASSDPGTVIAKNIQYF.

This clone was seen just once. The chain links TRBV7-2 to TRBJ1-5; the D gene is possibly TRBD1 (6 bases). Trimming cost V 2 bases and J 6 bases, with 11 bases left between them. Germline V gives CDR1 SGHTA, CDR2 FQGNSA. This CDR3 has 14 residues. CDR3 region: CASSLSGVGQPQHF. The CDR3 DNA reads TGTGCCAGCAGCTTATCAGGGGTCGGTCAGCCCCAGCATTTT.

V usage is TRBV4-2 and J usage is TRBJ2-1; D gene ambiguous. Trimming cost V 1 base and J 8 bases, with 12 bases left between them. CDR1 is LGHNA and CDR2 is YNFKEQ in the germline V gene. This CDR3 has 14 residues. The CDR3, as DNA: TGTGCCAGCAGCCAAGCCGGTAGGGATGATGAGCAGTTCTTC. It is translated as CASSQAGRDDEQFF.

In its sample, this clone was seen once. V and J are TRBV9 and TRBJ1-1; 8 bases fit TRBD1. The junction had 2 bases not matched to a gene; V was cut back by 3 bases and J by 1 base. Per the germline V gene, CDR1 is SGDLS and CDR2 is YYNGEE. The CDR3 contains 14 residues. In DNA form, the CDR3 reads TGTGCCAGCAGCGAGGGGACAGGGAACACTGAAGCTTTCTTT. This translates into CASSEGTGNTEAFF.

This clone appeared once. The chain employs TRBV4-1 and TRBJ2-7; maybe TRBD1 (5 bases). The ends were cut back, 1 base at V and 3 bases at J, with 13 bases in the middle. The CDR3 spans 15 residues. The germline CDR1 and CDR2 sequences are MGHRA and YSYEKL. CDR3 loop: CASSQGTGLFYEQYF. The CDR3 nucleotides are TGCGCCAGCAGCCAAGGTACAGGCCTTTTCTACGAGCAGTACTTC.

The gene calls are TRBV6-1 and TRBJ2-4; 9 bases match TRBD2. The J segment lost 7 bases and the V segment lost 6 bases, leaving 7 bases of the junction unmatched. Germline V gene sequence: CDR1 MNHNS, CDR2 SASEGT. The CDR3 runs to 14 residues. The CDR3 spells CASRLAGTFNIQYF. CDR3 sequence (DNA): TGTGCCAGCAGACTAGCGGGCACCTTCAACATTCAGTACTTC.

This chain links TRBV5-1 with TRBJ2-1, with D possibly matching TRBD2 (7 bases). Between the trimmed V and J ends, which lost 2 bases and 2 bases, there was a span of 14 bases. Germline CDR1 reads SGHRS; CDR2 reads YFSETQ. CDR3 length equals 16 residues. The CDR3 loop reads CASSFFWEGAYNEQFF. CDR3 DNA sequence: TGCGCCAGCAGCTTTTTTTGGGAGGGGGCCTACAATGAGCAGTTCTTC. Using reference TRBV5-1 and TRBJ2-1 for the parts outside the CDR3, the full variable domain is KAGVTQTPRYLIKTRGQQVTLSCSPISGHRSVSWYQQTPGQGLQFLFEYFSETQRNKGNFPGRFSGRQFSNSRSEMNVSTLELGDSALYLCASSFFWEGAYNEQFFGPGTRLTVL.

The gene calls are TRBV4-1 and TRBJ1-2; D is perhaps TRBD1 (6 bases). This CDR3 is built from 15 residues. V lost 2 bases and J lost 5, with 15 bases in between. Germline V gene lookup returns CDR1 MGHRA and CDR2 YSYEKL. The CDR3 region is CASSQYPGHPYGYTF. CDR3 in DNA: TGCGCCAGCAGCCAATACCCGGGACACCCATATGGCTACACCTTC.